The clone carrying this TCR beta chain appeared a few times. This sample also contains other DNA sequences that code for the same CDR3. CDR1 is MNHEY, CDR2 SVGAGI, per germline. There are 16 residues in the CDR3. Trimming shortened V by 2 bases and J by 0 bases, and 11 bases separated the two germline ends. This sample was taken from a study of shared clonotypes between healthy human individuals. The table came from immunoSEQ multiplex PCR; TCRdb's copy has only in-frame clones and leaves some out. This table has millions of clones, approximately 95% appearing once. The receptor's source is a man aged 18 to 30 in good health. The sample was naive CD4+ T cells sorted from blood. As for subset: CD45RA+ positively selected. The chain employs TRBV6-5 and TRBJ1-3, with no clear D. For the CDR3, the DNA is TGTGCCAGCAGTTACGTAAAACCTGTCTCTGGAAACACCATATATTTT. As protein: CASSYVKPVSGNTIYF.